This T cell receptor beta chain was profiled in a study of human T cells and chemical hapten exposure. Study-wide findings and caveats: The number of TCRs above 1 in 1000 frequency did not change after DPC sensitization. Since the donors had alopecia, their immune response may not be the same as that of healthy people.

This clonotype was recorded at least ten times. Its antigen is not known. Original processing notes: Per sample, the median was 95,638 TCRs, with values from around 25,000 to 690,000. TCRdb ran MiXCR on the RACE reads and lists one entry per CDR3 protein. Clone size and V and J calls follow TCRdb, not the original study. Of under 200,000 distinct CDR3 sequences listed, approximately 14% are singletons. Stated time point: patch test 1, 2 weeks after DPC sensitization. The treatment here: therapeutic diphenylcyclopropenone sensitization with weekly scalp DPC. The sample here was whole blood, taken in connection with sensitization to the hapten diphenylcyclopropenone (DPC). The TCR was taken from a woman aged 25 to 39 with alopecia areata. Some clones in this sample may be carry-over from other donors' samples.

The CDR3 DNA is TGTGCCAGCAGCTTGGATGATGAAAAACTGTTTTTT. Amino acids: CASSLDDEKLFF. The chain has TRBV7-2 and TRBJ1-4; D is uncertain. Between the trimmed V and J ends, which lost 3 bases and 6 bases, there was a span of 5 bases. Germline V gene sequence: CDR1 SGHTA, CDR2 FQGNSA. The CDR3 consists of 12 residues.